What follows are 30 T cell receptor beta chains derived from one specimen sequenced in a study of blood T cell repertoires in COVID-19. Libraries were prepared by immunoSEQ multiplex PCR; TCRdb keeps only in-frame clonotypes and omits some of them. The sample has approximately 150,000 clones; approximately 84% are singletons. The sample consisted of peripheral blood. All receptors derive from an elderly woman with acute or convalescent COVID-19.

The chain employs TRBV29-1 and TRBJ2-7, with D tentatively TRBD2 (5 bases). The V gene's germline CDR1 is SQVTM and CDR2 ANQGSEA. The CDR3 sequence is 15 residues long. V was pared by 7 bases and J by 7 bases, with 26 bases between. The CDR3 spells CSALPLGGGVGEQYF. The CDR3 DNA sequence: TGCAGCGCCCTCCCGTTAGGAGGCGGTGTAGGTGAGCAGTACTTC.

In this sample, this clone turned up a few times. This chain joins TRBV27 and TRBJ1-1, with TRBD1 as a possible D gene (5 bases). Germline V gives CDR1 MNHEY, CDR2 SMNVEV (reference sequence). V lost 5 bases and J lost 1, with 11 bases in between. The CDR3 runs 14 residues. CDR3 DNA sequence: TGTGCCAGCAGTACTCGGCAGGGGAACACTGAAGCTTTCTTT. Amino acids: CASSTRQGNTEAFF.

In its sample, this clone was seen once. The chain is built from TRBV11-2 and TRBJ1-1, with D possibly being TRBD1 (5 bases). CDR1 and CDR2 from the germline V gene are SGHAT and FQNNGV. Deletions cut 7 bases from V and 0 bases from J, with 9 bases between. This CDR3 has 13 residues. The CDR3 DNA reads TGTGCCAGCACCTTGACAGTGAACACTGAAGCTTTCTTT. Its translation: CASTLTVNTEAFF.

V gene TRBV3-1 (or the pseudogene TRBV3-2) combines with J gene TRBJ2-1; 7 bases are a match to TRBD2. CDR3 length: 16 amino acids. The V segment lost 0 bases and the J segment 6 bases; nucleotides outside the gene matches: 8. Germline CDR1 LGHDT, CDR2 YNNKEL (reference sequence). CDR3 residues: CASSQDLTGGSNEQFF. The CDR3 DNA reads as TGTGCCAGCAGCCAAGATCTAACGGGAGGCTCCAATGAGCAGTTCTTC.

For the CDR3, the DNA is TGTGCCTGGGGGAGGAGCTTCTCCTACGAGCAGTACTTC. Its translation is CAWGRSFSYEQYF. The chain recombines TRBV30 with TRBJ2-7; D possibly corresponds to TRBD2 (6 bases). CDR1 GTSNPN and CDR2 SVGIG come from the germline V gene (reference sequence). V was shortened by 5 bases and J by 0 bases, with 11 bases between the two germline ends. This CDR3 has 13 residues.

This clone was picked up a small number of times. CDR3 in DNA: TGTGCCAGCAGCTTAGTCGTGGGAGGCCAGGAGACCCAGTACTTC. Protein: CASSLVVGGQETQYF. The chain carries TRBV7-2 and TRBJ2-5, with D perhaps TRBD2 (6 bases). Between the trimmed V and J ends, which lost 1 base and 5 bases, there was a span of 14 bases. CDR1 is SGHTA, CDR2 FQGNSA, per germline. The CDR3 is 15 amino acids.

In its sample, this clone was seen a few times. V is TRBV18 and J is TRBJ1-5; 9 bases align to TRBD1. This CDR3 spans 17 amino acids. Per the germline V gene, CDR1 is KGHSH and CDR2 is LQKENI. The V gene end was trimmed by 3 bases and the J gene end by 1 base; junction bases not matched to a gene: 7. The CDR3 DNA reads TGTGCCAGCTCACCGGGGACAGGGAAGCGCAGCAATCAGCCCCAGCATTTT. This codes for CASSPGTGKRSNQPQHF.

The rearrangement uses TRBV3-1 (or the pseudogene TRBV3-2) and TRBJ2-5; 9 bases are shared with TRBD2. Germline trimming cut 1 base from V and 5 bases from J; bases unmatched to any gene: 8. The CDR3 contains 16 residues. Germline lookup yields CDR1 LGHDT and CDR2 YNNKEL (reference sequence). CDR3 sequence: CASSQVAGGPRETQYF. CDR3 in DNA: TGTGCCAGCAGCCAAGTTGCGGGAGGGCCGCGGGAGACCCAGTACTTC.

V and J are TRBV9 and TRBJ1-1, with TRBD1 matching over 9 bases. V lost 2 bases, J lost 4 bases, and 6 bases stayed unmatched. The CDR3 totals 15 residues. Germline CDR1 SGDLS, CDR2 YYNGEE. The CDR3 bases are TGTGCCAGCAGCGTGTTAGACAGGGGGGGCACTGAAGCTTTCTTT. Translating it yields CASSVLDRGGTEAFF. Full variable domain (missing parts from reference TRBV9 and TRBJ1-1): DSGVTQTPKHLITATGQRVTLRCSPRSGDLSVYWYQQSLDQGLQFLIQYYNGEERAKGNILERFSAQQFPDLHSELNLSSLELGDSALYFCASSVLDRGGTEAFFGQGTRLTVV.

This clone was recorded once. V and J are TRBV30 and TRBJ1-2; D not resolved. Trimming took off 2 bases at V and 0 bases at J, with 13 bases between the two ends. This CDR3 has 15 residues. Germline values: CDR1 GTSNPN, CDR2 SVGIG (reference sequence). CDR3 nucleotide sequence: TGTGCCTGGAGTATCCGGCGGTTAGCTAACTATGGCTACACCTTC. This gives the protein CAWSIRRLANYGYTF.

A few counts support this clone. The same CDR3 also results from other DNA sequences found in this sample. The chain is built from TRBV12-3 or TRBV12-4 and TRBJ1-2; D is unresolved. The CDR3 runs to 13 residues. Deletions cut 6 bases from V and 2 bases from J, with 10 bases between. CDR3 coding DNA: TGTGCCAGCAGCCCGTTGAGAAACTATGGCTACACCTTC. Residues: CASSPLRNYGYTF.

V and J are TRBV27 and TRBJ1-2; 8 bases are shared with TRBD1. Germline CDR1 reads MNHEY; CDR2 reads SMNVEV (reference sequence). The CDR3 extends over 15 amino acids. Losses at the gene ends were 5 bases for V and 4 bases for J; bases not matched to a gene: 9. The CDR3 coding sequence is TGTGCCAGCAGTGACCGCAGGGGGCTGGGCTATGGCTACACCTTC. Translating gives CASSDRRGLGYGYTF.

This chain links TRBV9 with TRBJ2-5; D ambiguous. Germline V gene data show CDR1 as SGDLS and CDR2 as YYNGEE. The CDR3 sequence is 14 residues long. Trimming took 0 bases from V and 1 from J, leaving 7 bases between them. CDR3 DNA sequence: TGTGCCAGCAGCGTAGAAGGCGGCCAAGAGACCCAGTACTTC. Translating gives CASSVEGGQETQYF. The entire variable domain, with the rest obtained from reference TRBV9 and TRBJ2-5, is as follows: DSGVTQTPKHLITATGQRVTLRCSPRSGDLSVYWYQQSLDQGLQFLIQYYNGEERAKGNILERFSAQQFPDLHSELNLSSLELGDSALYFCASSVEGGQETQYFGPGTRLLVL.

DNA of the CDR3: TGCGCCAGCAGCCATCTAGCGGGAGGGCCGGCCGGGGAGCTGTTTTTT. Translation gives CASSHLAGGPAGELFF. This rearrangement joins TRBV5-1 to TRBJ2-2; 12 bases are shared with TRBD2. The germline CDR1 and CDR2 sequences are SGHRS and YFSETQ. J gave up 6 bases and V 4 bases, and 7 bases lay outside the gene matches. The CDR3 has 16 amino acids. Using reference TRBV5-1 and TRBJ2-2 for the parts outside the CDR3, the full variable domain is KAGVTQTPRYLIKTRGQQVTLSCSPISGHRSVSWYQQTPGQGLQFLFEYFSETQRNKGNFPGRFSGRQFSNSRSEMNVSTLELGDSALYLCASSHLAGGPAGELFFGEGSRLTVL.

The V gene is TRBV2, the J gene TRBJ2-5; 9 positions match TRBD2. V lost 2 bases and J lost 5; bases outside the gene matches: 9. Germline lookup yields CDR1 SNHLY and CDR2 FYNNEI. The CDR3 covers 16 residues. The CDR3 spells CASSEFASGAGETQYF. CDR3 DNA sequence: TGTGCCAGCAGTGAATTCGCTAGCGGGGCGGGGGAGACCCAGTACTTC. The full variable domain, in which reference TRBV2 and TRBJ2-5 provide the parts outside the CDR3, is EPEVTQTPSHQVTQMGQEVILRCVPISNHLYFYWYRQILGQKVEFLVSFYNNEISEKSEIFDDQFSVERPDGSNFTLKIRSTKLEDSAMYFCASSEFASGAGETQYFGPGTRLLVL.

The V and J genes are TRBV18 and TRBJ2-1; D gene uncertain. Germline V lookup: CDR1 KGHSH, CDR2 LQKENI. Trimming removed 3 bases from V and 0 bases from J, with 12 bases in between. CDR3 length: 16 residues. The CDR3 reads CASSPPFSGSYNEQFF. The DNA of the CDR3 is TGTGCCAGCTCACCTCCCTTTTCAGGCTCCTACAATGAGCAGTTCTTC.

V gene TRBV9 combines with J gene TRBJ2-2; 15 bases line up with TRBD2. V was pared by 0 bases and J by 5 bases, with 8 bases of the junction left unmatched. Germline CDR1 is SGDLS and CDR2 is YYNGEE. This CDR3 contains 19 residues. CDR3 in DNA: TGTGCCAGCAGCGTAGGGGGGACTAGCGGGAGGCGAGGGACCGGGGAGCTGTTTTTT. Translating gives CASSVGGTSGRRGTGELFF.

In DNA, the CDR3 is TGTGCCAGCAGCTTAGACAAGACTAGCGGGGTTCGGGAGACCCAGTACTTC. It specifies CASSLDKTSGVRETQYF. V and J are TRBV7-2 and TRBJ2-5, with TRBD2 matching over 11 bases. The CDR3 spans 17 residues. CDR1 is SGHTA, CDR2 FQGNSA, per germline. The trim removed 1 base at V and 5 bases at J, leaving 9 bases unmatched.

The J gene is TRBJ2-7, the V gene TRBV4-3; 7 nucleotides match TRBD2. This CDR3 has 14 amino acids. CDR1 and CDR2 from the germline V gene are LGHNA and YSLEER. The junction had 1 base not matched to a gene; V was cut back by 2 bases and J by 0 bases. CDR3 sequence: CASSQQRDSYEQYF. The CDR3 nucleotides are TGCGCCAGCAGCCAACAGCGGGACTCCTACGAGCAGTACTTC.

The chain links TRBV5-6 to TRBJ2-7, with unresolved D. This CDR3 region has 13 residues. Trimming stripped 1 base from V and 2 bases from J, with 7 bases between. Germline CDR1 is SGHDT and CDR2 is YYEEEE. The CDR3 nucleotides read TGTGCCAGCAGCTTGCGCCAGACCTACGAGCAGTACTTC. It yields the protein CASSLRQTYEQYF.

The chain has TRBV1 and TRBJ2-5; whether TRBD2, the table's D call, matches the DNA was not checked. TRBV1 is a known pseudogene. The CDR3 loop spans 17 amino acids. The CDR3 is CTSSHSDRGVLKETQYF. The CDR3, as DNA: TGCACCAGCAGCCACTCCGATCGGGGGGTCTTAAAAGAGACCCAGTACTTC.

Written as DNA, the CDR3 is TGCAGCGCTTCTACAGGGAACTATGGCTACACCTTC. It specifies CSASTGNYGYTF. The chain has TRBV29-1 and TRBJ1-2; D possibly corresponds to TRBD1 (6 bases). Germline V CDR1 and CDR2: SQVTM, ANQGSEA. The CDR3 is 12 amino acids. V lost 7 bases to trimming and J lost 2 bases, with 11 bases between them.

This clone has only one observation. The chain is built from TRBV20-1 and TRBJ1-1; D ambiguous. Germline V CDR1 and CDR2: DFQATT, SNEGSKA (reference sequence). The CDR3 consists of 11 residues. The chain's CDR3 is CSVRGETEAFF. The CDR3 DNA sequence: TGCAGCGTAAGAGGAGAAACTGAAGCTTTCTTT.

The gene calls are TRBV7-9 and TRBJ2-2; D perhaps matches TRBD1 (5 bases). This CDR3 region has 14 residues. The germline V gene has CDR1 SEHNR and CDR2 FQNEAQ (reference sequence). V lost 0 bases and J lost 6, with 8 bases in between. The CDR3 nucleotides are TGTGCCAGCAGCTTAGCGGTAGGGGCCGGGGAGCTGTTTTTT. Its translation: CASSLAVGAGELFF. The full variable domain, completed using reference TRBV7-9 and TRBJ2-2, is DTGVSQNPRHKITKRGQNVTFRCDPISEHNRLYWYRQTLGQGPEFLTYFQNEAQLEKSRLLSDRFSAERPKGSFSTLEIQRTEQGDSAMYLCASSLAVGAGELFFGEGSRLTVL.

The J gene is TRBJ1-2, the V gene TRBV5-4, with D possibly being TRBD1 (5 bases). V shed 4 bases and J shed 7 bases, with 17 bases lying between them. The V gene's germline CDR1 is SGHNT and CDR2 YYREEE (reference sequence). This CDR3 is built from 14 residues. The CDR3 spells CASSLAGLRFGYTF. The DNA for the CDR3 is TGTGCCAGCAGCCTCGCAGGGTTAAGATTTGGCTACACCTTC.

The chain joins TRBV5-1 to TRBJ2-3, with TRBD2 as a possible D gene (5 bases). CDR1 is SGHRS, CDR2 YFSETQ, per germline. The V end lost 0 bases, the J end lost 1 base, and 9 bases lay between the germline ends. The length of the CDR3 is 15 residues. CDR3 sequence reads: CASSLAAVGTDTQYF. For the CDR3, the DNA is TGCGCCAGCAGCTTGGCAGCGGTGGGCACAGATACGCAGTATTTT.

The V call is TRBV7-6, the J call TRBJ2-3, with 8 bases aligning to TRBD2. The CDR3 totals 15 residues. The J segment lost 2 bases and the V segment lost 5 bases, leaving 6 bases of the junction unmatched. Germline assignment: CDR1 SGHVS and CDR2 FNYEAQ. CDR3 bases: TGTGCCAGCAGCCCACAGGGACTAGTCACAGATACGCAGTATTTT. This translates into CASSPQGLVTDTQYF.

The chain is built from TRBV28 and TRBJ1-2, with unresolved D. Deletions cut 5 bases from V and 4 bases from J, with 17 bases between. This CDR3 contains 15 residues. Germline V gene data show CDR1 as MDHEN and CDR2 as SYDVKM. The CDR3 DNA is TGTGCCAGCAGTAGCACCGCGGGATCCTTCTATGGCTACACCTTC. Translating gives CASSSTAGSFYGYTF.

As DNA, the CDR3 is TGCGCCAGCAGCCAAGGCAGGGGCCAGCCCCAGCATTTT. This translates into CASSQGRGQPQHF. V gene TRBV4-3 combines with J gene TRBJ1-5, with D possibly being TRBD1 (6 bases). V was pared by 1 base and J by 7 bases, with 8 bases between. Germline values: CDR1 LGHNA, CDR2 YSLEER. The length of the CDR3 is 13 residues.

The chain has TRBV3-1 (or the pseudogene TRBV3-2) and TRBJ1-1; D is perhaps TRBD1 (6 bases). The length of the CDR3 is 16 residues. The V gene's germline CDR1 is LGHDT and CDR2 YNNKEL (reference sequence). V was trimmed by 3 bases and J by 4 bases, leaving 18 bases between them. The CDR3 is CASSHMDRQQGTEAFF. The DNA for the CDR3 is TGTGCCAGCAGCCATATGGACAGACAGCAGGGCACTGAAGCTTTCTTT.